The present T cell receptor beta chain was sequenced within a study of shared clonotypes between healthy human individuals. Trimming took off 4 bases at V and 4 bases at J, with 18 bases between the two ends. Germline CDR1 reads SGHKS; CDR2 reads YYEKEE (reference sequence). The CDR3 length is 16 residues. Data came from immunoSEQ multiplex PCR; TCRdb stores just in-frame clones and leaves some out. The top ten clones hold 0.13% of a sample with around 2.3 million clones, under 97% of them seen once. This clone was counted a single time. The V and J genes are TRBV5-5 and TRBJ2-1; TRBD1 is a possible D gene (6 bases). Sequences were obtained from naive CD4+ T cells sorted from blood. Stated subset: CD45RA+ positively selected. This TCR was sampled from a man aged 18 to 30 in good health. The CDR3: CASSLGSQGSYNEQFF. The CDR3 coding sequence is TGTGCCAGCAGCCTGGGGAGTCAGGGGAGTTACAATGAGCAGTTCTTC.